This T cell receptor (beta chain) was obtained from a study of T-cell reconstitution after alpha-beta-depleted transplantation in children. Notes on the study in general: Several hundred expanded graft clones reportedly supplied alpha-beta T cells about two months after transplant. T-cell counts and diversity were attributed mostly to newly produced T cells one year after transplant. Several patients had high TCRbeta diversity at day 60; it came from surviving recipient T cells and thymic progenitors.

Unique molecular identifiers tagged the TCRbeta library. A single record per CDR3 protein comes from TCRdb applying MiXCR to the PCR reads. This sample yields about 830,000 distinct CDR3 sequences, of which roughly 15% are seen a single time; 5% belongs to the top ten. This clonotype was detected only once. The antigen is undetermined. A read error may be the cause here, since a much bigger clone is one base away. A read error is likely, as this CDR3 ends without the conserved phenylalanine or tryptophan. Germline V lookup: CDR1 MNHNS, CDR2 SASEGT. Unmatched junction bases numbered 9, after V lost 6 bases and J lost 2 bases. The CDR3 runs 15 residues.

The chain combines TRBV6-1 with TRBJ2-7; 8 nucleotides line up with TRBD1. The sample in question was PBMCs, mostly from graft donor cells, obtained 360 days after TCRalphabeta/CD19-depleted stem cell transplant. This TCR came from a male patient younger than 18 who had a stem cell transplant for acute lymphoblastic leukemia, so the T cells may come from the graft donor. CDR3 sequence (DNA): TGTGCCAGCAGCGGACAGGGAAAGGAGACCTACGAGCAGTACCTC. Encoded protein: CASSGQGKETYEQYL.